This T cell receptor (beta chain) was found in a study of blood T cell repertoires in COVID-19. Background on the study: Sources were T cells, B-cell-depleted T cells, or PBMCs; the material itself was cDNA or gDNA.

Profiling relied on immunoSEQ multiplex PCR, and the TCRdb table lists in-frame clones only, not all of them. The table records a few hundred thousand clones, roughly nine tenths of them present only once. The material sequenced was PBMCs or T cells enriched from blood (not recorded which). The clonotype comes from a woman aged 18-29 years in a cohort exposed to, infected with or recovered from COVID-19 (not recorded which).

CDR3 residues: CATFPSLAGSYTF. For the CDR3, the DNA is TGTGCCACTTTCCCCTCGCTGGCGGGTAGCTACACCTTC. J is TRBJ1-2 and V is TRBV12-3 or TRBV12-4, with D hard to call. This CDR3 comprises 13 residues. The germline V and J ends were trimmed by 10 bases and 9 bases, with 21 bases remaining between them.